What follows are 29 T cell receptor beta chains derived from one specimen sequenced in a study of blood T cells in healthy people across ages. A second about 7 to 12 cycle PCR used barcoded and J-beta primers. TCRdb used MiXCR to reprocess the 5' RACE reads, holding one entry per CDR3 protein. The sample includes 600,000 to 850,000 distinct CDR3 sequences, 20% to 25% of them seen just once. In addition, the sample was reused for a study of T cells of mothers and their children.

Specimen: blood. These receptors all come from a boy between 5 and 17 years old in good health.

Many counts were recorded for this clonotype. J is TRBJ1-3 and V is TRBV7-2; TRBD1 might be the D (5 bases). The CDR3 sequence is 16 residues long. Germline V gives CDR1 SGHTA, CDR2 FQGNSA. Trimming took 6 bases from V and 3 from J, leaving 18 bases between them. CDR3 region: CASRAEGRGFGNTIYF. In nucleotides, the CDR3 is TGTGCCAGCAGGGCGGAGGGGCGCGGTTTTGGAAACACCATATATTTT.

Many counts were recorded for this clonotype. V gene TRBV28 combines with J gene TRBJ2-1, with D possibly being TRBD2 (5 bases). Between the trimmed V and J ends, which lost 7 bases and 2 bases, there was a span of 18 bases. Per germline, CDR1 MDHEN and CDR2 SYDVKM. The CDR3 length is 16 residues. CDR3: CASTLTGRAPYNEQFF. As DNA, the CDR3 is TGTGCCAGCACTCTTACGGGAAGGGCCCCCTACAATGAGCAGTTCTTC.

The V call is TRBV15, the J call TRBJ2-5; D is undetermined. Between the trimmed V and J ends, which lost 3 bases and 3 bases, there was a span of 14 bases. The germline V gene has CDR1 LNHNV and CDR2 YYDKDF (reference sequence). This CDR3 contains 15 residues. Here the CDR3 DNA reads TGTGCCACCAGCAGCTGGACCGCCCACGAAGAGACCCAGTACTTC. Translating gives CATSSWTAHEETQYF. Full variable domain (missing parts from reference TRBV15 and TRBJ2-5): DAMVIQNPRYQVTQFGKPVTLSCSQTLNHNVMYWYQQKSSQAPKLLFHYYDKDFNNEADTPDNFQSRRPNTSFCFLDIRSPGLGDTAMYLCATSSWTAHEETQYFGPGTRLLVL.

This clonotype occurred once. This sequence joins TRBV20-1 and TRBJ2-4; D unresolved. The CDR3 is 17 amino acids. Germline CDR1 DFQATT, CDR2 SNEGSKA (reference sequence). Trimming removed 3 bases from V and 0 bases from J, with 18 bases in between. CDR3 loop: CSASPDKGELAKNIQYF. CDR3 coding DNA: TGCAGTGCTAGTCCCGACAAAGGCGAACTAGCCAAAAACATTCAGTACTTC.

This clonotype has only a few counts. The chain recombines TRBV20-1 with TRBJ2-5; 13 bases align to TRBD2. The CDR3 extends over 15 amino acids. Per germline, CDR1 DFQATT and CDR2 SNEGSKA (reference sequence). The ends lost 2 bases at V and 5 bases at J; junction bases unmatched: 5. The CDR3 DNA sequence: TGCAGTGCTAGAACTAGCGGGAGGGCCTTGGAGACCCAGTACTTC. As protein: CSARTSGRALETQYF.

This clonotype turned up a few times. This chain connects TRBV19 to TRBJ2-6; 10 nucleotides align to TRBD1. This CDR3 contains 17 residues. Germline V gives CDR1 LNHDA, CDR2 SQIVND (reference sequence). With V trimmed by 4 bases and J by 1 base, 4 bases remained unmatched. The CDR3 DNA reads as TGTGCCAGTAGTACCGGGACAGGGGAATCTGGGGCCAACGTCCTGACTTTC. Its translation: CASSTGTGESGANVLTF.

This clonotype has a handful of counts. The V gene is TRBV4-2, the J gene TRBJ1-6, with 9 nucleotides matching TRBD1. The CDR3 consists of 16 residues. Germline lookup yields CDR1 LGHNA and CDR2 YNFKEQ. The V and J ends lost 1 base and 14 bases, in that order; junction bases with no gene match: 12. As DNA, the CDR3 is TGTGCCAGCAGCCAAGCCGGGACAGGGCTAATTCGGGCCCTCCACTTT. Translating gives CASSQAGTGLIRALHF.

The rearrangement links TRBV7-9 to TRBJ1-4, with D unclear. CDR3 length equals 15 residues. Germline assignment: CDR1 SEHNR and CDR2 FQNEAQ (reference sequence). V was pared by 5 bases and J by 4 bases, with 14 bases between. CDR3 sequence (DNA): TGTGCCAGCAGCCCTTTGACCGGATTTAATGAAAAACTGTTTTTT. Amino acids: CASSPLTGFNEKLFF.

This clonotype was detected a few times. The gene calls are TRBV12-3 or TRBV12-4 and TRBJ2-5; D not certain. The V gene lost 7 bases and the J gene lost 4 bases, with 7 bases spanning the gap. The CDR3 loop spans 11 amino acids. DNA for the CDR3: TGTGCCAGCACCTCTTCAGAGACCCAGTACTTC. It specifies CASTSSETQYF.

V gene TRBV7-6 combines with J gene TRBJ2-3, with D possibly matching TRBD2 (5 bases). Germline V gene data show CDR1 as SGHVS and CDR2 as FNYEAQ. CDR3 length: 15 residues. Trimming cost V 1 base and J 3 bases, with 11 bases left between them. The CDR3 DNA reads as TGTGCCAGCAGCTTAGTCCCCCTAGCAACAGATACGCAGTATTTT. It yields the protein CASSLVPLATDTQYF.

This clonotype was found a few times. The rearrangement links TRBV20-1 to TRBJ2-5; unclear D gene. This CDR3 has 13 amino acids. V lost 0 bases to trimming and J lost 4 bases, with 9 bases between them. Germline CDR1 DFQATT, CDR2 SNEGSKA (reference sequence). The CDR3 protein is CSAREPGRETQYF. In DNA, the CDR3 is TGCAGTGCTAGAGAGCCGGGCCGAGAGACCCAGTACTTC.

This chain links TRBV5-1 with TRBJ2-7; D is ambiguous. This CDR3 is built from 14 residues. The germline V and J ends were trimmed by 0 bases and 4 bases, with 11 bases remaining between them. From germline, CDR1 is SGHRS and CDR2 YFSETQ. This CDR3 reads CASSLVGSKYEQYF. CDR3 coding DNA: TGCGCCAGCAGCTTGGTAGGCTCTAAATACGAGCAGTACTTC.

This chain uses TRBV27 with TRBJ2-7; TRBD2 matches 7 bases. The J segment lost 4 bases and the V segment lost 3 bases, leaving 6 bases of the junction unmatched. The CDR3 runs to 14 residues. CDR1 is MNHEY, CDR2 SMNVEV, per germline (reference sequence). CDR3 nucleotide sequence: TGTGCCAGCAGTTTCGAGGGAGCGGGGTACGAGCAGTACTTC. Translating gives CASSFEGAGYEQYF.

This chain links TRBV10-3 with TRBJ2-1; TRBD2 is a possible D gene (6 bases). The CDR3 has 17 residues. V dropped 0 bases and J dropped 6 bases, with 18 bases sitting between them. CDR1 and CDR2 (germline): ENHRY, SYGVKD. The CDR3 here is CAISESREARILNEQFF. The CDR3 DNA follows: TGTGCCATCAGTGAGTCGAGGGAGGCTCGTATACTCAATGAGCAGTTCTTC.

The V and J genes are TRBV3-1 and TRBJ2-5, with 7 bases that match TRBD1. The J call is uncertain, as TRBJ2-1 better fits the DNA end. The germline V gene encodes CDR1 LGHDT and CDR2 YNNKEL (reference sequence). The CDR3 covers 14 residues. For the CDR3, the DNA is TGTGCCAGCAGCCAGGAGACAGGGATGAATGAGCAGTTCTTC. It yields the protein CASSQETGMNEQFF.

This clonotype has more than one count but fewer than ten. The DNA for the CDR3 is TGTGCCAGCAGCCAAGAAAGCGGGGATCTCGGACTAGCGGTTGCGGAGACCCAGTACTTC. Amino acid sequence: CASSQESGDLGLAVAETQYF. The rearrangement links TRBV4-2 to TRBJ2-5, with TRBD2 matching 10 bases. CDR1 and CDR2 (germline): LGHNA, YNFKEQ. The CDR3 extends over 20 amino acids. Unmatched junction bases numbered 18, after V lost 0 bases and J lost 5 bases.

CDR3: CASSQAGLSLKGADTQYF. CDR3 coding DNA: TGTGCCAGCAGCCAAGCGGGACTATCACTCAAAGGTGCAGATACGCAGTATTTT. The V call is TRBV3-1, the J call TRBJ2-3, with 7 nucleotides matching TRBD2. Germline V CDR1 and CDR2: LGHDT, YNNKEL (reference sequence). The V gene end was trimmed by 1 base and the J gene end by 4 bases; junction bases not matched to a gene: 14. CDR3 length: 18 amino acids.

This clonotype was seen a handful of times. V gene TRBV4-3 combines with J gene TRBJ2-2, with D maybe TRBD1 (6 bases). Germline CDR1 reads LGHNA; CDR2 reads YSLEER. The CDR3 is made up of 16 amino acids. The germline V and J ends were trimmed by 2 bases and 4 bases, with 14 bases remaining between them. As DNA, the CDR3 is TGCGCCAGCAGCCAACGGGACACCCCGGGCACCGGGGAGCTGTTTTTT. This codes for CASSQRDTPGTGELFF.

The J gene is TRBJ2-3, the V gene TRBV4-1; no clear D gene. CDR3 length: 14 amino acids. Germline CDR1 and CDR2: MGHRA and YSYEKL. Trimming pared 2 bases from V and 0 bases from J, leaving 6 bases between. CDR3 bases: TGCGCCAGCAGCCAACAAGCGAGCACAGATACGCAGTATTTT. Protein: CASSQQASTDTQYF.

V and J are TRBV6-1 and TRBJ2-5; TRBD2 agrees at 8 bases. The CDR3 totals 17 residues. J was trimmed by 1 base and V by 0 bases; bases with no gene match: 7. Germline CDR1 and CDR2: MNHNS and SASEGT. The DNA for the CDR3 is TGTGCCAGCAGTGAAGCGTGGCTAGCGGGCTTCCAAGAGACCCAGTACTTC. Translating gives CASSEAWLAGFQETQYF.

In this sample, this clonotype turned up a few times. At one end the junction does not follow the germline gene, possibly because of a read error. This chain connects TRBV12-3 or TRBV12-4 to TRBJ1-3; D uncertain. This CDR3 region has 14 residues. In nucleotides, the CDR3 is TGTGCCAGCAGTTGGGCAGCCTCTGGAAACGCCATATATTTT. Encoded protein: CASSWAASGNAIYF.

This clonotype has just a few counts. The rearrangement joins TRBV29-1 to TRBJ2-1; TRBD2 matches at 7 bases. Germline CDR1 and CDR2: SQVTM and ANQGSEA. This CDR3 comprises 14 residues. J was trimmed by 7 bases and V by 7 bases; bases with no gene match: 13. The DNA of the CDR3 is TGCAGCGGCCTACTAGCGTCAAGTGGAAATGAGCAGTTCTTC. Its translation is CSGLLASSGNEQFF.

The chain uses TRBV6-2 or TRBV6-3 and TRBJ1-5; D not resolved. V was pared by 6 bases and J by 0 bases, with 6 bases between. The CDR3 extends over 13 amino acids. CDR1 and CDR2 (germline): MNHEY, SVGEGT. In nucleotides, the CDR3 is TGTGCCAGCAGGGACCGTAGCAATCAGCCCCAGCATTTT. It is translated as CASRDRSNQPQHF.

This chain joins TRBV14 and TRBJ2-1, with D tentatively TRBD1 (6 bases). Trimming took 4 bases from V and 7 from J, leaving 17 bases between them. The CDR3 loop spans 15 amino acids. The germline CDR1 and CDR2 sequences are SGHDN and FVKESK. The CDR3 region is CASSRYRVIGNEQFF. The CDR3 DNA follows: TGTGCCAGCAGCCGCTACAGGGTGATTGGGAATGAGCAGTTCTTC.

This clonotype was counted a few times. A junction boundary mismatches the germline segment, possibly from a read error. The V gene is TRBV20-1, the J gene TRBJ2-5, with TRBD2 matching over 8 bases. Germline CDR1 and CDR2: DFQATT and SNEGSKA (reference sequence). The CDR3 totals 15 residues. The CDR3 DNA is TGCAGTGCTTCTAGAGAAGCGGGGGACTTCTACGAGCAGTATTTC. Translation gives CSASREAGDFYEQYF.

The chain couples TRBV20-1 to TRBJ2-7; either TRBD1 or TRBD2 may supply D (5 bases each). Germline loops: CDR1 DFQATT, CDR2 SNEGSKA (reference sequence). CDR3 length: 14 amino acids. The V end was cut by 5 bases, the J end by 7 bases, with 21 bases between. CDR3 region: CSAAFPGREVEQYF. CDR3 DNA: TGCAGTGCTGCATTTCCGGGACGCGAAGTGGAGCAGTACTTC.

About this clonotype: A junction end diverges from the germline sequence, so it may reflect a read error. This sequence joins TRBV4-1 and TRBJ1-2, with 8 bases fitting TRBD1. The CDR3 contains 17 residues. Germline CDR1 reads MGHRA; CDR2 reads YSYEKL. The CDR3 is CASSQESADRASYDYTF. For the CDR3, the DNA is TGCGCCAGCAGCCAAGAGAGCGCGGACAGGGCTTCCTATGACTACACCTTC.

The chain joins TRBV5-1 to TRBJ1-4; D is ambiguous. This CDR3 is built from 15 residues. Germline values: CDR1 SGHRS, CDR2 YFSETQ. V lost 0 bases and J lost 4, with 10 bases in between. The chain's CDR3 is CASSLDVRNNEKLFF. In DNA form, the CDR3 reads TGCGCCAGCAGCTTGGATGTCAGAAATAATGAAAAACTGTTTTTT.

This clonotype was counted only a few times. The CDR3 DNA sequence: TGCGCCAGCAGCCAAAACAGGGGGGGCACCGGGGAGCTGTTTTTT. It translates to CASSQNRGGTGELFF. The chain uses TRBV4-1 and TRBJ2-2, with D maybe TRBD1 (8 bases). Germline V CDR1 and CDR2: MGHRA, YSYEKL. V lost 2 bases, J lost 4 bases, and 11 bases lay in between. CDR3 length: 15 residues.